The 7 T cell receptor beta chains below come from one sample, sequenced in a study of identical twins. TCRdb re-called the 5' RACE reads with MiXCR, one entry per CDR3 protein. The table lists 200,000 or so distinct CDR3 sequences, less than 20% of them singletons. Another study also made use of these data, one on T cells expressing NK-cell markers.

The sequenced material came from CD8+ T cells sorted from blood. The receptors shown here come from a woman aged 18-35 years in good health.

The sample holds a few counts of this clonotype. This sequence joins TRBV12-3 or TRBV12-4 and TRBJ1-6, with 7 bases fitting TRBD1. Trimming at V came to 6 bases and at J to 10 bases, leaving 6 bases not matched to a gene. There are 13 residues in the CDR3. CDR3 loop: CASRAGGSSPLHF. The CDR3 DNA reads TGTGCCAGCAGAGCAGGGGGTTCATCACCCCTCCACTTT.

V usage is TRBV12-3 or TRBV12-4 and J usage is TRBJ1-3; maybe TRBD1 (6 bases). The CDR3 contains 13 residues. V lost 5 bases, J lost 9 bases, and 14 bases lay in between. The CDR3 DNA follows: TGTGCCAGCAGTGAGACAGGAGAGGGCACCATATATTTT. Translating gives CASSETGEGTIYF.

This clonotype was counted only a few times. The rearrangement uses TRBV13 and TRBJ2-1; 10 positions agree with TRBD2. Per germline, CDR1 PRHDT and CDR2 FYEKMQ (reference sequence). Trimming at V came to 1 base and at J to 7 bases, leaving 13 bases not matched to a gene. This CDR3 has 18 residues. CDR3 DNA sequence: TGTGCCAGCAGCTTAGTTGGCGAGCGGGGGGGCAATTGGAATGAGCAGTTCTTC. It specifies CASSLVGERGGNWNEQFF.

This clonotype came up a few times. The chain uses TRBV13 and TRBJ2-1; TRBD2 matches at 7 bases. With 4 bases clipped from V and 7 bases from J, the junction kept 10 bases outside the gene matches. Germline CDR1 PRHDT, CDR2 FYEKMQ (reference sequence). The CDR3 runs 15 residues. DNA for the CDR3: TGTGCCAGCAGCTCAACCGGGGAGGGCCCGAATGAGCAGTTCTTC. It encodes CASSSTGEGPNEQFF.

CDR3 sequence: CASREGNEQFF. CDR3 DNA: TGTGCCAGCAGGGAGGGCAATGAGCAGTTCTTC. The chain joins TRBV6-6 to TRBJ2-1, with D possibly TRBD2 on 6 matching bases. V lost 6 bases and J 6 bases, leaving 6 bases between the germline ends. The length of the CDR3 is 11 residues. Germline V gene sequence: CDR1 MNHNY, CDR2 SVGAGI (reference sequence).

This chain connects TRBV9 to TRBJ2-1, with TRBD2 matching 13 bases. Germline CDR1 reads SGDLS; CDR2 reads YYNGEE. Trimming cost V 4 bases and J 7 bases; bases outside gene matches: 5. The CDR3 contains 15 residues. CDR3 residues: CASSPTSGRVNEQFF. The CDR3 DNA sequence: TGTGCCAGCAGCCCTACTAGCGGGAGGGTTAATGAGCAGTTCTTC.

CDR3 sequence reads: CASSLEGWWQFF. In DNA form, the CDR3 reads TGTGCCAGCAGCTTAGAGGGGTGGTGGCAGTTCTTC. The genes are TRBV7-9 and TRBJ2-1; a possible D gene is TRBD1 (5 bases). Germline lookup yields CDR1 SEHNR and CDR2 FQNEAQ (reference sequence). CDR3 length: 12 amino acids. Trimming stripped 1 base from V and 12 bases from J, with 10 bases between.